What follows is one T cell receptor (beta chain) and its context. The CDR3 has 13 residues. The V end lost 6 bases, the J end lost 0 bases, and 8 bases lay between the germline ends. The V gene's germline CDR1 is ENHRY and CDR2 SYGVKD. Methods used by the authors: Amplifying reference gene primers gave estimates of nucleated cell counts. The protocol was immunoSEQ multiplex PCR, while the TCRdb copy is restricted to in-frame clones and leaves out a portion. The V and J calls and clone size were taken over from that table, and D and trimming were inferred from the DNA. In the table there are about 130,000 clones, approximately 84% of which are singletons. This specimen belongs to a study of blood T cell repertoires in COVID-19. Whole-study context: From T cells, B-cell-depleted T cells, or PBMCs came the material, which was cDNA or gDNA.

The sequence derives from a woman aged 55-69 years with acute or convalescent COVID-19. The sample comprised peripheral blood. The rearrangement links TRBV10-3 to TRBJ1-1; D is uncertain. CDR3 coding DNA: TGTGCCATCAGCTCGGAGATGAACACTGAAGCTTTCTTT. Translating gives CAISSEMNTEAFF.